Below, one T cell receptor (beta chain) is given with its context. The antigen is unknown. These data are taken from a study of CD8+ T cells in alopecia areata. Study at large: Oral tofacitinib, 5 to 10 mg twice daily, was given in an open-label trial. Tofacitinib administration persisted for 6 to 18 months, succeeded by 6 months off drug. Points from the study as a whole: In scalp, tofacitinib significantly decreased clonality and expanded CD8+ clones among the top 100. Lesional scalp, especially alopecia totalis/universalis, showed higher clonality than normal scalp.

Following extraction, RNA underwent reverse transcription to cDNA, which served as the sequencing template. Produced via immunoSEQ multiplex PCR; TCRdb's table is partial and in-frame only. The table records approximately 180,000 clones, just under 65% of them present only once. J was trimmed by 4 bases and V by 7 bases; bases with no gene match: 5. Germline values: CDR1 SQVTM, CDR2 ANQGSEA. The CDR3 is 12 amino acids. The treatment was: oral pan-JAK inhibitor, 5-10 mg twice daily. The receptor's source is a human donor with alopecia areata. V is TRBV29-1 and J is TRBJ1-2; TRBD1 aligns across 8 bases. Specimen: CD4+ T cells sorted from blood, collected around week 50, from a patient treated with tofacitinib. CDR3 nucleotide sequence: TGCAGCGCCTACGGGACAGGCTATGGCTACACCTTC. Protein product: CSAYGTGYGYTF.